This T cell receptor beta chain was obtained from a study of shared clonotypes between healthy human individuals. The repertoire was sequenced with immunoSEQ multiplex PCR; TCRdb's copy has only in-frame clones and lacks some. This table holds approximately 510,000 clones, 60% to 85% found once. Deletions cut 6 bases from V and 1 base from J, with 10 bases between. The CDR3 runs 14 residues. The germline V gene has CDR1 SNHLY and CDR2 FYNNEI. Sequencing input: PBMCs. The TCR sequence derives from a woman between 35 and 50 years old in good health. Some clones in this sample may be carry-over from other donors' samples. The rearrangement joins TRBV2 to TRBJ1-3, with D maybe TRBD1 (6 bases). The CDR3 coding sequence is TGTGCCAGCAGCCAGGGGTATTCTGGAAACACCATATATTTT. Translating gives CASSQGYSGNTIYF.